Shown below are 7 T cell receptor beta chains from a single sample sequenced in a study of Ad26.COV2.S vaccination and SARS-CoV-2 variants. The treatment: about 20 received Ad26.COV2.S at low or high dose, single or two shots; 5 received placebo; per-sample allocation not given. Samples came from day 63 after the first vaccine or placebo injection. The repertoire was sequenced with immunoSEQ multiplex PCR; TCRdb's copy has only in-frame clones and lacks some. The sample lists 300,000 to 500,000 clones, more than 85% seen once, with 3.5% in the top ten. The material was peripheral blood, obtained in a trial of Ad26.COV2.S vaccine versus placebo. The receptor set was obtained from a person aged 18-65 years who received the Ad26.COV2.S COVID-19 vaccine or a placebo.

The gene calls are TRBV7-2 and TRBJ1-1; D possibly corresponds to TRBD1 (6 bases). Trimming took 5 bases from V and 5 from J, leaving 15 bases between them. CDR1 SGHTA and CDR2 FQGNSA come from the germline V gene. The CDR3 contains 14 residues. CDR3 protein: CASSPGGPRTEAFF. The CDR3 DNA reads TGTGCCAGCAGCCCGGGGGGGCCGAGGACTGAAGCTTTCTTT.

This chain joins TRBV10-2 and TRBJ2-7; TRBD2 aligns across 14 bases. There are 14 residues in the CDR3. CDR1 and CDR2 from the germline V gene are WSHSY and SAAADI. Trimming cost V 6 bases and J 4 bases; bases outside gene matches: 2. CDR3 sequence: CASRGTSGGYEQYF. The CDR3 DNA sequence: TGCGCCAGCAGGGGGACTAGCGGGGGTTACGAGCAGTACTTC.

This chain uses TRBV5-4 with TRBJ2-3; D is unclear. The CDR3 is 11 residues long. The ends were cut back, 2 bases at V and 4 bases at J, with 2 bases in the middle. CDR1 is SGHNT, CDR2 YYREEE, per germline (reference sequence). The CDR3 DNA reads as TGTGCCAGCAGCTTTGCAGATACGCAGTATTTT. Amino acid sequence: CASSFADTQYF. Combining the CDR3 with reference TRBV5-4 and TRBJ2-3 gives the whole variable domain ETGVTQSPTHLIKTRGQQVTLRCSSQSGHNTVSWYQQALGQGPQFIFQYYREEENGRGNFPPRFSGLQFPNYSSELNVNALELDDSALYLCASSFADTQYFGPGTRLTVL.

Only one count was recorded for this clone. This sequence joins TRBV6-5 and TRBJ2-2; weak D call: TRBD2 (6 bases). This CDR3 is 15 amino acids long. Germline V gives CDR1 MNHEY, CDR2 SVGAGI. V was clipped by 2 bases and J by 5 bases, with 12 bases between them. The CDR3 sequence is CASSYRGVRTGELFF. CDR3 nucleotides: TGTGCCAGCAGTTACCGCGGGGTTCGAACCGGGGAGCTGTTTTTT.

J is TRBJ1-1 and V is TRBV27, with 7 bases identical to TRBD1. Unmatched junction bases numbered 4, after V lost 6 bases and J lost 0 bases. CDR3 size: 14 residues. Germline V CDR1 and CDR2: MNHEY, SMNVEV (reference sequence). CDR3 coding DNA: TGTGCCAGCAGGCCCGGGACAGTGAACACTGAAGCTTTCTTT. Translated: CASRPGTVNTEAFF.

The chain joins TRBV19 to TRBJ2-1; TRBD2 aligns across 8 bases. The length of the CDR3 is 13 residues. After removal of 6 bases from V and 9 bases from J, the junction contained 7 bases not matched to a gene. Germline V CDR1 and CDR2: LNHDA, SQIVND (reference sequence). The CDR3, as DNA: TGTGCCAGTAGCCGGGGGGGCCGGCTTGAGCAGTTCTTC. This sequence encodes CASSRGGRLEQFF.

The V call is TRBV2, the J call TRBJ1-4; D ambiguous. The germline CDR1 and CDR2 sequences are SNHLY and FYNNEI. This CDR3 contains 16 residues. V was shortened by 1 base and J by 0 bases, with 9 bases between the two germline ends. Written as DNA, the CDR3 is TGTGCCAGCAGTGAAGGTACGGAAGCAACTAATGAAAAACTGTTTTTT. As protein: CASSEGTEATNEKLFF.